Following are 22 T cell receptor beta chains from one sample sequenced in a study of OX40 agonist ivuxolimab in advanced cancers. The protocol was immunoSEQ multiplex PCR, while the TCRdb copy is restricted to in-frame clones and leaves out a portion. The table lists approximately 52,000 clones, more than 75% of them singletons, with roughly 9.9% in the top ten. Source: CD4+ or CD8+ T cells sorted from blood, taken in a trial of the OX40 agonist ivuxolimab. These receptors all stem from an adult with an advanced solid tumor such as melanoma, head and neck, liver or kidney cancer.

The chain links TRBV29-1 to TRBJ2-1; no clear D gene. V was trimmed by 7 bases and J by 9 bases, leaving 13 bases between them. Looked up from germline, CDR1 is SQVTM and CDR2 is ANQGSEA. The CDR3 covers 11 residues. As DNA, the CDR3 is TGCAGCGGGGGTGTTAGGAGTGAGCAGTTCTTC. Encoded protein: CSGGVRSEQFF.

This clone is medium-sized (0.01 to 0.1%) in the sample. The junction differs from germline at one of its ends, possibly a read error. The chain joins TRBV7-2 to TRBJ1-1; no clear D. In germline, CDR1 is SGHTA, CDR2 FQGNSA. The CDR3 spans 12 residues. This chain's CDR3 is CASSLEPPSLLF. CDR3 coding DNA: TGTGCCAGCAGCTTGGAGCCTCCCAGCTTACTTTTT. Complete variable domain (other parts from reference TRBV7-2 and TRBJ1-1): GAGVSQSPSNKVTEKGKDVELRCDPISGHTALYWYRQSLGQGLEFLIYFQGNSAPDKSGLPSDRFSAERTGGSVSTLTIQRTQQEDSAVYLCASSLEPPSLLFGQGTRLTVV.

By sample fraction, this clone is medium-sized. The chain links TRBV30 to TRBJ1-1, with unresolved D. The CDR3 length is 13 residues. The germline CDR1 and CDR2 sequences are GTSNPN and SVGIG (reference sequence). The ends were cut back, 3 bases at V and 1 base at J, with 9 bases in the middle. The CDR3 DNA reads TGTGCCTGGAGCAGGTTCCGGAACACTGAAGCTTTCTTT. Translating gives CAWSRFRNTEAFF.

In its sample, this clone was seen once. V and J are TRBV28 and TRBJ2-5, with D maybe TRBD2 (6 bases). The germline V gene has CDR1 MDHEN and CDR2 SYDVKM. V dropped 5 bases and J dropped 5 bases, with 15 bases sitting between them. The CDR3 is 14 amino acids. The CDR3 bases are TGTGCCAGCAGTCCCGGGGGTGGGTTTGAGACCCAGTACTTC. It codes for CASSPGGGFETQYF. Using reference TRBV28 and TRBJ2-5 for the parts outside the CDR3, the full variable domain is DVKVTQSSRYLVKRTGEKVFLECVQDMDHENMFWYRQDPGLGLRLIYFSYDVKMKEKGDIPEGYSVSREKKERFSLILESASTNQTSMYLCASSPGGGFETQYFGPGTRLLVL.

This sequence joins TRBV28 and TRBJ1-2, with unresolved D. Germline loops: CDR1 MDHEN, CDR2 SYDVKM. The CDR3 is 16 amino acids. Deletions cut 4 bases from V and 4 bases from J, with 19 bases between. The CDR3 reads CASSSYSVNLPYGYTF. The CDR3 DNA is TGTGCCAGCAGTTCTTACAGCGTCAACTTACCCTATGGCTACACCTTC.

The chain joins TRBV28 to TRBJ1-2; 10 bases map to TRBD1. The junction had 6 bases not matched to a gene; V was cut back by 6 bases and J by 2 bases. This CDR3 is built from 15 residues. Looked up from germline, CDR1 is MDHEN and CDR2 is SYDVKM. CDR3 loop: CASRRQGASNYGYTF. In DNA form, the CDR3 reads TGTGCCAGCAGGCGACAGGGGGCGTCAAACTATGGCTACACCTTC.

The CDR3 DNA is TGTGCCACCAGCAGAGATCTCAGTAATGAAAAACTGTTTTTT. Protein: CATSRDLSNEKLFF. The chain carries TRBV15 and TRBJ1-4; no reliable D call. V was shortened by 0 bases and J by 4 bases, with 6 bases between the two germline ends. This CDR3 region has 14 residues. Germline lookup yields CDR1 LNHNV and CDR2 YYDKDF (reference sequence).

V and J are TRBV19 and TRBJ2-1, with D hard to call. The V end was cut by 3 bases, the J end by 8 bases, with 11 bases between. Germline V gene data show CDR1 as LNHDA and CDR2 as SQIVND (reference sequence). The CDR3 extends over 13 amino acids. CDR3 in DNA: TGTGCCAGTAGTATTTGGTCCCGGCATGAGCAGTTCTTC. This encodes CASSIWSRHEQFF.

Notes on this clone: The sample carries other DNA sequences with the same CDR3. This chain links TRBV25-1 with TRBJ2-6, with D hard to call. Trimming took 3 bases from V and 3 from J, leaving 6 bases between them. The CDR3 has 14 residues. Germline CDR1 reads MGHDK; CDR2 reads SYGVNS. DNA of the CDR3: TGTGCCAGCAGTGAGCAAGGTGGGGCCAACGTCCTGACTTTC. Amino acids: CASSEQGGANVLTF.

The chain couples TRBV5-1 to TRBJ2-2; D perhaps matches TRBD2 (6 bases). Germline V CDR1 and CDR2: SGHRS, YFSETQ. This CDR3 contains 18 residues. V dropped 1 base and J dropped 3 bases, with 19 bases sitting between them. DNA of the CDR3: TGCGCCAGCAGCTTGTTACCGCGGGATTTCCAGGACACCGGGGAGCTGTTTTTT. This codes for CASSLLPRDFQDTGELFF.

V usage is TRBV5-1 and J usage is TRBJ2-6; D possibly corresponds to TRBD1 (5 bases). Germline values: CDR1 SGHRS, CDR2 YFSETQ. Trimming cost V 4 bases and J 2 bases, with 19 bases left between them. The CDR3 spans 18 residues. This CDR3 reads CASSPVPQGAAGANVLTF. CDR3 DNA: TGCGCCAGCAGCCCCGTCCCCCAGGGTGCTGCTGGGGCCAACGTCCTGACTTTC.

The J gene is TRBJ1-1, the V gene TRBV9; D unresolved. The CDR3 is 17 amino acids. Germline V gives CDR1 SGDLS, CDR2 YYNGEE. The V and J ends lost 2 bases and 5 bases respectively, with 22 bases between them. The CDR3: CASSVAPTQAGGTEAFF. In nucleotides, the CDR3 is TGTGCCAGCAGCGTGGCACCAACCCAAGCGGGAGGAACTGAAGCTTTCTTT. The whole variable domain, remainder taken from reference TRBV9 and TRBJ1-1, is DSGVTQTPKHLITATGQRVTLRCSPRSGDLSVYWYQQSLDQGLQFLIQYYNGEERAKGNILERFSAQQFPDLHSELNLSSLELGDSALYFCASSVAPTQAGGTEAFFGQGTRLTVV.

The chain joins TRBV19 to TRBJ1-1; D is perhaps TRBD1 (6 bases). V lost 4 bases and J 1 base, leaving 13 bases between the germline ends. Germline CDR1 reads LNHDA; CDR2 reads SQIVND (reference sequence). The CDR3 is 15 amino acids. In nucleotides, the CDR3 is TGTGCCAGTAGTACAGTCCGGACAGCGAACACTGAAGCTTTCTTT. Encoded protein: CASSTVRTANTEAFF.

This clone was found once. The chain joins TRBV30 to TRBJ1-5; possible D gene TRBD1, 6 bases. Between the trimmed V and J ends, which lost 4 bases and 6 bases, there was a span of 13 bases. Germline-derived CDR1 and CDR2 are GTSNPN and SVGIG (reference sequence). The CDR3 is 13 residues long. CDR3 nucleotides: TGTGCCTGGACGTCGGGGGGCGTTCAGCCCCAGCATTTT. Its translation is CAWTSGGVQPQHF.

The chain has TRBV29-1 and TRBJ2-7; TRBD1 aligns across 9 bases. This CDR3 contains 14 residues. Germline assignment: CDR1 SQVTM and CDR2 ANQGSEA. The V segment lost 5 bases and the J segment 6 bases; nucleotides outside the gene matches: 11. The CDR3 nucleotides are TGCAGCGTTCTAGGACAGGGGATAGTAAGCGAGCAGTACTTC. This encodes CSVLGQGIVSEQYF.

The chain uses TRBV10-2 and TRBJ2-1, with 7 bases aligning to TRBD2. The junction had 6 bases not matched to a gene; V was cut back by 6 bases and J by 7 bases. Germline CDR1 WSHSY, CDR2 SAAADI. The CDR3 runs 13 residues. The CDR3 here is CASRAGVMNEQFF. CDR3 in DNA: TGCGCCAGCAGGGCGGGAGTAATGAATGAGCAGTTCTTC.

This chain uses TRBV5-1 with TRBJ2-1; 7 bases are shared with TRBD1. CDR1 is SGHRS and CDR2 is YFSETQ in the germline V gene. The CDR3 loop spans 13 amino acids. The V segment lost 0 bases and the J segment 16 bases; nucleotides outside the gene matches: 10. The CDR3 loop reads CASSLAPDRAKFF. CDR3 bases: TGCGCCAGCAGCTTGGCCCCAGACAGGGCCAAATTCTTC.

V and J are TRBV18 and TRBJ2-2; D is unclear. Germline-derived CDR1 and CDR2 are KGHSH and LQKENI. The CDR3 loop spans 14 amino acids. The germline V and J ends were trimmed by 6 bases and 1 base, with 9 bases remaining between them. CDR3 amino acids: CASSMDGNTGELFF. CDR3 sequence (DNA): TGTGCCAGCTCGATGGACGGGAACACCGGGGAGCTGTTTTTT.

This chain connects TRBV6-1 to TRBJ2-1; a weak D match, TRBD1 (5 bases). Germline-derived CDR1 and CDR2 are MNHNS and SASEGT. V gave up 2 bases and J gave up 2 bases, with 10 bases separating them. This CDR3 spans 15 amino acids. The CDR3 here is CASSEKSGTYNEQFF. CDR3 coding DNA: TGTGCCAGCAGTGAAAAGTCAGGGACCTACAATGAGCAGTTCTTC.

The chain is built from TRBV7-2 and TRBJ2-7; TRBD2 matches at 15 bases. Unmatched junction bases numbered 5, after V lost 2 bases and J lost 0 bases. This CDR3 region has 18 residues. Germline V gene data show CDR1 as SGHTA and CDR2 as FQGNSA. The DNA of the CDR3 is TGTGCCAGCAGCTTAAGGGGGACTAGCGGGAGGTCCTCCTACGAGCAGTACTTC. Its protein product is CASSLRGTSGRSSYEQYF.

The chain recombines TRBV9 with TRBJ2-5, with D hard to call. This CDR3 spans 15 amino acids. CDR1 is SGDLS, CDR2 YYNGEE, per germline. With 0 bases removed from V and 5 bases from J, the gap between germline ends came to 14 bases. The CDR3 DNA is TGTGCCAGCAGCGTAGAAGGCCAAGCGATCGAGACCCAGTACTTC. Protein: CASSVEGQAIETQYF.

The chain combines TRBV19 with TRBJ1-1; D is perhaps TRBD1 (5 bases). V was trimmed by 9 bases and J by 4 bases, leaving 12 bases between them. Germline CDR1 reads LNHDA; CDR2 reads SQIVND (reference sequence). The CDR3 is 12 residues long. CDR3 protein: CASGGDSTEAFF. The CDR3, as DNA: TGTGCCAGCGGGGGGGATAGCACTGAAGCTTTCTTT.